The following is a TCR beta chain sequence with its context. TCRdb's copy holds only in-frame clones and misses some; the assay was immunoSEQ multiplex PCR. Found here are around 120,000 clones, approximately 83% of them singletons; the top ten hold 11%. This record belongs to a study of blood T cell repertoires in COVID-19. Background on the study: Acute and convalescent COVID-19 specimens originated in the United States, Italy and Spain.

Trimming took 4 bases from V and 6 from J; bases not matched to a gene: 8. The CDR3 spans 14 residues. Germline V gives CDR1 LGHDT, CDR2 YNNKEL (reference sequence). The rearrangement joins TRBV3-1 (or the pseudogene TRBV3-2) to TRBJ1-2; 7 nucleotides agree with TRBD1. Source material: peripheral blood. This receptor was identified in an elderly man with acute or convalescent COVID-19. CDR3 nucleotides: TGTGCCAGCAGCCGCAGAACAGGGGATCATGGCTACACCTTC. Translation gives CASSRRTGDHGYTF.